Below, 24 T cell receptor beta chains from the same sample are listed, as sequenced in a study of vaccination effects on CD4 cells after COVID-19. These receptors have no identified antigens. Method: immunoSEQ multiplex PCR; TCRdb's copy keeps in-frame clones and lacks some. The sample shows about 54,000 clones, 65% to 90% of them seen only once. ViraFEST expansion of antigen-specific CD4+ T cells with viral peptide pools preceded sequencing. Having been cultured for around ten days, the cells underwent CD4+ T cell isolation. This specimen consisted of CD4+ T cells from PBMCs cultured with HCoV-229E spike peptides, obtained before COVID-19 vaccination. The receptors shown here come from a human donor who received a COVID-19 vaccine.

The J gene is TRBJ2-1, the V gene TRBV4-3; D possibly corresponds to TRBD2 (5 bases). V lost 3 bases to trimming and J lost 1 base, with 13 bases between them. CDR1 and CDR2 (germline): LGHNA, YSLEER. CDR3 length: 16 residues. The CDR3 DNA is TGCGCCAGCAGCCACCTAGAGGGTTTTTCCTACAATGAGCAGTTCTTC. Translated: CASSHLEGFSYNEQFF.

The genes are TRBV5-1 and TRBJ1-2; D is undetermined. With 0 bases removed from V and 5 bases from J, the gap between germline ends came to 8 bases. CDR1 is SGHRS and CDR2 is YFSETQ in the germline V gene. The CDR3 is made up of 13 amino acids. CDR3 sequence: CASSLGLMYGYTF. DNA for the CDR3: TGCGCCAGCAGCTTGGGGTTAATGTATGGCTACACCTTC.

CDR3: CASSARTATSYSNQPQHF. In nucleotides, the CDR3 is TGTGCCAGTAGTGCCCGGACAGCGACTTCCTATAGCAATCAGCCCCAGCATTTT. The chain is built from TRBV19 and TRBJ1-5; possible D gene TRBD1, 6 bases. V was pared by 5 bases and J by 0 bases, with 20 bases between. The CDR3 length is 18 residues. The V gene's germline CDR1 is LNHDA and CDR2 SQIVND (reference sequence).

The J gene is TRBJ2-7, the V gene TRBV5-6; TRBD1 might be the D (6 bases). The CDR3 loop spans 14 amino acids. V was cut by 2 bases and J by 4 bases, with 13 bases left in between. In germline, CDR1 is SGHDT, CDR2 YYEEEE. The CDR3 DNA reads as TGTGCCAGCAGCTTAGGACAGATCGGATACGAGCAGTACGTC. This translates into CASSLGQIGYEQYV.

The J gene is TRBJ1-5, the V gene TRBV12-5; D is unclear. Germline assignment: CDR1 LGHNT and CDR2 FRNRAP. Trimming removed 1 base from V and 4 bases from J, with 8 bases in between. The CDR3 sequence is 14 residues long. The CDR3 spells CASGLGNANQPQHF. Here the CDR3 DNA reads TGTGCTAGTGGTTTGGGGAATGCGAATCAGCCCCAGCATTTT.

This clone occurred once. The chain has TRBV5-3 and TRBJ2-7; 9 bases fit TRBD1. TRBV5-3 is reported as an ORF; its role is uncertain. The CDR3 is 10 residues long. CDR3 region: CARSVRTGVV. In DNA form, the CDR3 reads TGTGCCAGAAGCGTCCGGACAGGGGTGGTC.

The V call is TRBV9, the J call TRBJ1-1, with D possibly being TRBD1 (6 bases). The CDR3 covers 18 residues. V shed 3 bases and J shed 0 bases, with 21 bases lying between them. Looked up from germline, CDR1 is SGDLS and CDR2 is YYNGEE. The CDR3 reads CASSGTAIMLKMNTEAFF. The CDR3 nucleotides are TGTGCCAGCAGCGGGACAGCCATTATGTTAAAGATGAACACTGAAGCTTTCTTT.

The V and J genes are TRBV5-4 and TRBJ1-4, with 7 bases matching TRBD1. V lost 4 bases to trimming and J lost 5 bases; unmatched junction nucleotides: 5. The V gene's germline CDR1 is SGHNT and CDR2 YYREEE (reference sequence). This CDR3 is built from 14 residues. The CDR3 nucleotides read TGTGCCAGCAGCCCGGGACAGCAGAATGAAAAACTGTTTTTT. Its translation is CASSPGQQNEKLFF.

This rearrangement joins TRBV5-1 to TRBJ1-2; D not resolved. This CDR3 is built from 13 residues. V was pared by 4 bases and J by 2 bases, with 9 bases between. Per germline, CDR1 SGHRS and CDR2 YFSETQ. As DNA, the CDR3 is TGCGCCAGCAGCCCAGTCGGAAACTATGGCTACACCTTC. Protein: CASSPVGNYGYTF.

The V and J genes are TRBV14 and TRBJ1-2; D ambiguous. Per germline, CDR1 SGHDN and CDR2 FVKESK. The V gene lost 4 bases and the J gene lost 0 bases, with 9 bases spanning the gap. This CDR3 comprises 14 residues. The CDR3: CASSPGTTNYGYTF. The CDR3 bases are TGTGCCAGCAGCCCCGGTACCACTAACTATGGCTACACCTTC.

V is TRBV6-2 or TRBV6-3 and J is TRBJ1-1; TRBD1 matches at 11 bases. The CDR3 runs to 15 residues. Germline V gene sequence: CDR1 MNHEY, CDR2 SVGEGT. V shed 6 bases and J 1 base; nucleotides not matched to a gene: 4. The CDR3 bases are TGTGCCAGCAGACCTGGGACAGGGGGGAACACTGAAGCTTTCTTT. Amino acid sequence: CASRPGTGGNTEAFF.

The CDR3 DNA reads as TGCGCCAGCAGCCCAACGGGGATAAACTATGGCTACACCTTC. It is translated as CASSPTGINYGYTF. J is TRBJ1-2 and V is TRBV5-1; no clear D. Germline V gene data show CDR1 as SGHRS and CDR2 as YFSETQ. The CDR3 is 14 residues long. Trimming left V 4 bases short and J 2 bases short, with 12 bases between.

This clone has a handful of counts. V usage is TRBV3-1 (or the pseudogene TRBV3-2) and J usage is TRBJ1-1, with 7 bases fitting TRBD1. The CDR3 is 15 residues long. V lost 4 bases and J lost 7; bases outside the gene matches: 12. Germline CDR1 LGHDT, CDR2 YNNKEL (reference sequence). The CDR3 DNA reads TGTGCCAGCAGCCCCGTAAAGGACAGGAGGAATGAAGCTTTCTTT. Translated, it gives CASSPVKDRRNEAFF.

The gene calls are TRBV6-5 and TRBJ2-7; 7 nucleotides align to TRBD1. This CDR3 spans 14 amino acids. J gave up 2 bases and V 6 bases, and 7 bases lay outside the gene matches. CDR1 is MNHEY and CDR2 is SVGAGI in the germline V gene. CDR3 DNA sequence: TGTGCCAGCAGCCCGGACAGGAGCACCTACGAGCAGTACGTC. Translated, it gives CASSPDRSTYEQYV.

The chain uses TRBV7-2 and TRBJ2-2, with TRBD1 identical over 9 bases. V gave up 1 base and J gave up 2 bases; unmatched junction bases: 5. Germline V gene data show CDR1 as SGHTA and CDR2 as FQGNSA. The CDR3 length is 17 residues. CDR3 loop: CASSLVRGQGNTGELFF. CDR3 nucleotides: TGTGCCAGCAGCTTAGTTCGGGGACAGGGTAACACCGGGGAGCTGTTTTTT.

The CDR3 sequence: CASSYSAGPYGYTF. The CDR3 DNA reads TGTGCCAGCAGTTACTCAGCAGGCCCCTATGGCTACACCTTC. The gene calls are TRBV6-5 and TRBJ1-2, with D uncertain. The ends were cut back, 0 bases at V and 4 bases at J, with 9 bases in the middle. The germline V gene encodes CDR1 MNHEY and CDR2 SVGAGI. The CDR3 covers 14 residues.

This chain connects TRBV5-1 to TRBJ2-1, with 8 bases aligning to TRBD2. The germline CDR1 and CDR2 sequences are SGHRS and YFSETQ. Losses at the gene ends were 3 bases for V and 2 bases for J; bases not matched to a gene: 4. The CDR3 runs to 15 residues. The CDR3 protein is CASSSGLVAYNEQFF. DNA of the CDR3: TGCGCCAGCAGCTCGGGACTAGTCGCCTACAATGAGCAGTTCTTC. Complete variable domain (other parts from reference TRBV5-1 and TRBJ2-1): KAGVTQTPRYLIKTRGQQVTLSCSPISGHRSVSWYQQTPGQGLQFLFEYFSETQRNKGNFPGRFSGRQFSNSRSEMNVSTLELGDSALYLCASSSGLVAYNEQFFGPGTRLTVL.

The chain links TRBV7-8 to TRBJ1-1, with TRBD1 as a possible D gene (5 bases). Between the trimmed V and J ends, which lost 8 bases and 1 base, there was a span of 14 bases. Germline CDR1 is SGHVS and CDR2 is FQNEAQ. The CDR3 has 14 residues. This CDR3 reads CASGSGLRNTEAFF. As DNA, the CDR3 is TGTGCCAGCGGATCGGGACTGCGGAACACTGAAGCTTTCTTT. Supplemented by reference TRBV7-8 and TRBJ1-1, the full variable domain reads GAGVSQSPRYKVAKRGQDVALRCDPISGHVSLFWYQQALGQGPEFLTYFQNEAQLDKSGLPSDRFFAERPEGSVSTLKIQRTQQEDSAVYLCASGSGLRNTEAFFGQGTRLTVV.

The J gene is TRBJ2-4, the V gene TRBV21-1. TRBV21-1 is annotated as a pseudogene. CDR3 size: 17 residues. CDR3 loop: CASTEGTGAGSKNIQYF. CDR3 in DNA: TGTGCCAGCACCGAAGGAACGGGGGCTGGGTCCAAAAACATTCAGTACTTC.

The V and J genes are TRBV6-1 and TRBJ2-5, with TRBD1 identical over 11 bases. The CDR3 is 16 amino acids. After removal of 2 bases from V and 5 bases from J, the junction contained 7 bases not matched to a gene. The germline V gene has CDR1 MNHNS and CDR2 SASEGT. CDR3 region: CASSERTGGWKETQYF. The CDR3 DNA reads TGTGCCAGCAGTGAAAGGACAGGGGGCTGGAAGGAGACCCAGTACTTC.

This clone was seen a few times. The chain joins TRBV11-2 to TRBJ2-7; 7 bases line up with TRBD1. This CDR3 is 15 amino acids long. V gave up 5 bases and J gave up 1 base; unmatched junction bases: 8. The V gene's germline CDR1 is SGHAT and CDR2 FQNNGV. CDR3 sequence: CASSPRRQGSYEQYV. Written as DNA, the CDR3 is TGTGCCAGCAGCCCACGTCGACAGGGATCCTACGAGCAGTACGTC.

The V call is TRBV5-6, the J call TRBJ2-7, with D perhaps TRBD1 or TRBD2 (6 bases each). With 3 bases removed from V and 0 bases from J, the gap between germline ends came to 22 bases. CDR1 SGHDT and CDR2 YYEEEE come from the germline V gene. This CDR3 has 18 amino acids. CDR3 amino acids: CASSWVGGLTYSSYEQYV. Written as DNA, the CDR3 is TGTGCCAGCAGCTGGGTCGGGGGCCTTACTTACTCCTCCTACGAGCAGTACGTC.

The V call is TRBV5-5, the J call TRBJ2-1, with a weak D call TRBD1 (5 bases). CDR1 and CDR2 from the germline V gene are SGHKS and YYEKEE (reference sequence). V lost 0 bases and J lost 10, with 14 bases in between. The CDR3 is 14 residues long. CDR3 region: CASSLVFGATEQFF. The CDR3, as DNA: TGTGCCAGCAGCTTGGTTTTTGGGGCTACAGAGCAGTTCTTC. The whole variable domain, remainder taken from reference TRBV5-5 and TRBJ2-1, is DAGVTQSPTHLIKTRGQQVTLRCSPISGHKSVSWYQQVLGQGPQFIFQYYEKEERGRGNFPDRFSARQFPNYSSELNVNALLLGDSALYLCASSLVFGATEQFFGPGTRLTVL.

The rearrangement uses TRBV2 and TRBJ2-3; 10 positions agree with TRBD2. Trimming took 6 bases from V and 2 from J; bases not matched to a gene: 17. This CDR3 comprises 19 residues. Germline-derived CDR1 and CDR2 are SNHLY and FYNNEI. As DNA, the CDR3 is TGTGCCAGCAGACCCCCAAGCGGGGGGGCCTTGTATGCCACAGATACGCAGTATTTT. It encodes CASRPPSGGALYATDTQYF. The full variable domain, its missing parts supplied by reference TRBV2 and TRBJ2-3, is EPEVTQTPSHQVTQMGQEVILRCVPISNHLYFYWYRQILGQKVEFLVSFYNNEISEKSEIFDDQFSVERPDGSNFTLKIRSTKLEDSAMYFCASRPPSGGALYATDTQYFGPGTRLTVL.